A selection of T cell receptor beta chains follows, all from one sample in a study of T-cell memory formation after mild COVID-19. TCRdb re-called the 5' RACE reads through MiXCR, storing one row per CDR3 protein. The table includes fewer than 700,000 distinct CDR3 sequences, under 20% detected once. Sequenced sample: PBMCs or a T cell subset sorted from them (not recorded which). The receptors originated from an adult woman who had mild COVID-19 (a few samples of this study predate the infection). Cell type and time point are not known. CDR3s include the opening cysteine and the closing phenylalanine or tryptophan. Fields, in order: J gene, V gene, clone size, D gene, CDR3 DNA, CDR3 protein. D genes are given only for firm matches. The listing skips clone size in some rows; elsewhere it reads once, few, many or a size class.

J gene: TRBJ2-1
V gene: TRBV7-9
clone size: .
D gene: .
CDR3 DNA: TGTGCCAGCAGCTTAGCCCCTTTAGCTGAGCAGTTCTTC
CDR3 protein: CASSLAPLAEQFF

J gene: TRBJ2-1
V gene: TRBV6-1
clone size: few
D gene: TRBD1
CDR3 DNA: TGTGCCAGCAGTCACGGATGGACAGGGAAGAAGGCCGAGCAGTTCTTC
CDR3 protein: CASSHGWTGKKAEQFF

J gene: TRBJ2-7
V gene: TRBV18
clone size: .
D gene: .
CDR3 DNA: TGTGCCAGCTCAGGGCGAGTATCTAGCTCCTACGAGCAGTACTTC
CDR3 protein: CASSGRVSSSYEQYF

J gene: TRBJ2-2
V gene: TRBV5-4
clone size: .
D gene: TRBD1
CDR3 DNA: TGTGCCAGCACCTCCGGGACAGGGGCAACCGGGGAGCTGTTTTTT
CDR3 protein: CASTSGTGATGELFF

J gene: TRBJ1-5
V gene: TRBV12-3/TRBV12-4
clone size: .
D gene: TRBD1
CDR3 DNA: TGTGCCAGCAGTCCCGTCCTTACAGGGGTTCAGCCCCAGCATTTT
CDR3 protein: CASSPVLTGVQPQHF

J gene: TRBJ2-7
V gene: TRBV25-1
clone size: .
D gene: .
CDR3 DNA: TGTGCCAGCAGTCCTTTGTCGCTTTCGACTGGGACCTACGAGCAGTACTTC
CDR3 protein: CASSPLSLSTGTYEQYF

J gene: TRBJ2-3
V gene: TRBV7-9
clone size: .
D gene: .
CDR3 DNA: TGTGCCAGCAGCTTGAACGGACAGCTCACAGATACGCAGTATTTT
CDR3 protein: CASSLNGQLTDTQYF

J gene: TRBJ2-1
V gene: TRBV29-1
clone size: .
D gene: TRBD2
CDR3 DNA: TGCAGCGTTACCGGGACTAGCGGATCCTACAATGAGCAGTTCTTC
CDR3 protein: CSVTGTSGSYNEQFF

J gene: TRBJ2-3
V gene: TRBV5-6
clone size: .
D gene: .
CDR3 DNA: TGTGCCAGCAGCTTGGTCTCCCCTTCCCACGCAGATACGCAGTATTTT
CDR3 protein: CASSLVSPSHADTQYF

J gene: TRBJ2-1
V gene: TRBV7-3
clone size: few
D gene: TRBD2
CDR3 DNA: TGTGCCAGCAGCGCCGCGGGGGAGGGCTCCTACAATGAGCAGTTCTTC
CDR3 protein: CASSAAGEGSYNEQFF

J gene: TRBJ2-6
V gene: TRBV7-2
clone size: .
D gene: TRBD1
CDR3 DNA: TGTGCCAGCAGGTCCGGGACAGGCCTATCTGGGGCCAACGTCCTGACTTTC
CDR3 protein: CASRSGTGLSGANVLTF

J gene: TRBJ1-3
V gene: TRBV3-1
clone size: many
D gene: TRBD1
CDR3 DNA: TGTGCCAGCAGCCATGGGGACAGGGGAAACACCATATATTTT
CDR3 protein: CASSHGDRGNTIYF

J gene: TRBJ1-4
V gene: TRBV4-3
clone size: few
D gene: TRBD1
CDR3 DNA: TGCGCCAGCAGCCAAACGACAGGGGGCACGGGGGAAAAACTGTTTTTT
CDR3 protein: CASSQTTGGTGEKLFF

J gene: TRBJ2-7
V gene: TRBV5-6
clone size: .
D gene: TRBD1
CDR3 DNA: TGTGCCAGCAGCCCTAAGGACAGGCCCTACGAGCAGTACTTC
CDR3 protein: CASSPKDRPYEQYF

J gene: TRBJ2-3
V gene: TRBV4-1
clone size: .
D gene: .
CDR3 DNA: TGCGCCAGCAGCCAAGTGGTCGGGACACCTAGCACAGATACGCAGTATTTT
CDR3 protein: CASSQVVGTPSTDTQYF

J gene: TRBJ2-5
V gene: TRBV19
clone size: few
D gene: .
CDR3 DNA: TGTGCCAGTAGGCAGCGGACCGACCAAGAGACCCAGTACTTC
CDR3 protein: CASRQRTDQETQYF

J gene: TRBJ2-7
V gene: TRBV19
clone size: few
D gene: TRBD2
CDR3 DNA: TGTGCCAGTAGTATAGCACTAGCGGGAGGCGAGCAGTACTTC
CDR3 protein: CASSIALAGGEQYF

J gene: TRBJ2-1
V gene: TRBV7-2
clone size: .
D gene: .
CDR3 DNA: TGTGCCAGCAGCTTAGAGCCAGCGGAAGACAATGAGCAGTTCTTC
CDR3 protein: CASSLEPAEDNEQFF

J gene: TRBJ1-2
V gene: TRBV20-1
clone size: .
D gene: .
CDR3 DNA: TGCAGTGCTAGAGATCGATTCCCAAACTATGGCTACACCTTC
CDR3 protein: CSARDRFPNYGYTF

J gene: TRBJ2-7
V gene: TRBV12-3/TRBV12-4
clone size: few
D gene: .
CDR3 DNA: TGTGCCAGCAGTTATGACAGTTACGACTCCTACGAGCAGTACTTC
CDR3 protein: CASSYDSYDSYEQYF

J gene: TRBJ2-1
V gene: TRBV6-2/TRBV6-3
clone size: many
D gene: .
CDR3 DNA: TGTGCCAGCACCCCGGGACTGGGCGGCCATGAGCAGTTCTTC
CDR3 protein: CASTPGLGGHEQFF

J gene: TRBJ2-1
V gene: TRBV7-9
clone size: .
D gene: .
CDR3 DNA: TGTGCCAGCAGCTTAGATCTGAGCATCTCCTACAATGAGCAGTTCTTC
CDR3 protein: CASSLDLSISYNEQFF

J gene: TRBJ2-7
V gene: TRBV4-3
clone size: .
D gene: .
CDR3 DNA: TGCGCCAGCAGCCAAGACTGGCGGGGCGAGCAGTACTTC
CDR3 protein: CASSQDWRGEQYF

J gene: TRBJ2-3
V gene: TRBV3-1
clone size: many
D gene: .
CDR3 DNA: TGTGCCAGCAGCCACACACGGGATACGCAGTATTTT
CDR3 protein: CASSHTRDTQYF

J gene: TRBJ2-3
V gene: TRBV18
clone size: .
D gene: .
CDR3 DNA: TGTGCCAGCTCACCTCGCCCCCCGAATCAAGATACGCAGTATTTT
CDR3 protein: CASSPRPPNQDTQYF

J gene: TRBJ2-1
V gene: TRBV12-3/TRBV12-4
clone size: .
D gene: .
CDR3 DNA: TGTGCCAGCAGTTTATCCAGCCGGGACCATGAGCAGTTCTTC
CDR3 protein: CASSLSSRDHEQFF

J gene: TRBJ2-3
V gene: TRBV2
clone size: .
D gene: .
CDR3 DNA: TGTGCCAGCAGTTCTATTACAATCACAGATACGCAGTATTTT
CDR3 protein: CASSSITITDTQYF

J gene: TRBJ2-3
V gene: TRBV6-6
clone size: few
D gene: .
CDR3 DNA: TGTGCCAGCAGTAGACTAGTCACAGATACGCAGTATTTT
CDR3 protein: CASSRLVTDTQYF

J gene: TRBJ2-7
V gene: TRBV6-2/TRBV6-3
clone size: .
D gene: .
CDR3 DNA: TGTGCCAGCAGTTACGGGGGCAAGGGACTCTCCTACGAGCAGTACTTC
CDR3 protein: CASSYGGKGLSYEQYF

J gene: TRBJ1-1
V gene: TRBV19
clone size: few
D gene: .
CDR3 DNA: TGTGCCAGTAGTGTTCGACCGGAGGGAGGCACTGAAGCTTTCTTT
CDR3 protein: CASSVRPEGGTEAFF

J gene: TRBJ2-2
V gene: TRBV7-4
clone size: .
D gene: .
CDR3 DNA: TGTGCCAGCAGCGGGACTCGAGACACCGGGGAGCTGTTTTTT
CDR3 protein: CASSGTRDTGELFF

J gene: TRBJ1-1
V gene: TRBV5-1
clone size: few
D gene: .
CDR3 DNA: TGCGCCAGCAGCTTGCGAGGCAGTGCCGGGCCTGAAGCTTTCTTT
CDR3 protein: CASSLRGSAGPEAFF

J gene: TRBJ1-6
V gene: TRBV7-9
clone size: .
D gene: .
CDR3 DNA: TGTGCCAGCAGCTTTGGAAGGATGTATAATTCACCCCTCCACTTT
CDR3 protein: CASSFGRMYNSPLHF

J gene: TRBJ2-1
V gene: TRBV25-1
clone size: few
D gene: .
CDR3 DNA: TGTGCCAGCAGTGAATATGGGTCTCAGGCCAGAGAGCAGTTCTTC
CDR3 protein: CASSEYGSQAREQFF